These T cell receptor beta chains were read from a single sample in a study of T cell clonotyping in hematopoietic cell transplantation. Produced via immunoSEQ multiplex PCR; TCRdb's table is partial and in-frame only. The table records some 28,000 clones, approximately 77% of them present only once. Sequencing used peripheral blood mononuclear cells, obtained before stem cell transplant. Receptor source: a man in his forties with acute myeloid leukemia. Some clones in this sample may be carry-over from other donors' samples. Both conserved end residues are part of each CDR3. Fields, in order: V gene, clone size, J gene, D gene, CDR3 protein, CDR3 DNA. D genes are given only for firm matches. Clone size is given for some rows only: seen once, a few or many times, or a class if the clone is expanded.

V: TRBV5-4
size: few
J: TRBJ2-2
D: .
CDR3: CASSSDRTGELFF
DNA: TGTGCCAGCAGCTCCGACAGGACCGGGGAGCTGTTTTTT

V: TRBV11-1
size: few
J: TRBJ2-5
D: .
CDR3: CASSLQWDGETQYF
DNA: TGTGCCAGCAGCCTCCAGTGGGATGGGGAGACCCAGTACTTC

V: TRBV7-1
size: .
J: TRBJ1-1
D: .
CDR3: CASSLSGGGGGTEAFF
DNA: TGTGCCAGCAGCTTATCCGGGGGCGGTGGTGGCACTGAAGCTTTCTTT

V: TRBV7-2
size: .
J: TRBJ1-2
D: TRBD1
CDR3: CASSAGQGANYGYTF
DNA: TGTGCCAGCAGCGCAGGACAGGGGGCTAACTATGGCTACACCTTC

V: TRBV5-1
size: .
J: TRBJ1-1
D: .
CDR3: CASSEVPRIGSTEAFF
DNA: TGCGCCAGCAGCGAGGTCCCGAGAATTGGTAGCACTGAAGCTTTCTTT

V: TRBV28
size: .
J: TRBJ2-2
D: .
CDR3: CASSHLRGAGRSGELFF
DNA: TGTGCCAGCAGCCACCTCCGGGGGGCAGGGAGGTCCGGGGAGCTGTTTTTT

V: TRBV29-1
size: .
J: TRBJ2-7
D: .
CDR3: CSVDRVGGEQYF
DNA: TGCAGCGTTGATCGTGTGGGTGGGGAGCAGTACTTC

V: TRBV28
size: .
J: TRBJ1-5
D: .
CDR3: CASSLLGGRGNQPQHF
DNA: TGTGCCAGCAGTTTATTGGGGGGTAGGGGGAATCAGCCCCAGCATTTT

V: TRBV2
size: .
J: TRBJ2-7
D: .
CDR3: CASSEAWNSYEQYF
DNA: TGTGCCAGCAGCGAGGCGTGGAACTCCTACGAGCAGTACTTC

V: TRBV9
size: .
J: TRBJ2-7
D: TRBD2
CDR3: CASSTSGGSHEQYF
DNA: TGTGCCAGCAGCACCAGCGGGGGCAGCCACGAGCAGTACTTC

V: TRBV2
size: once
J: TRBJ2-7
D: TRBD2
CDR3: CATLTSGDYEQYF
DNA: TGTGCCACCCTGACTAGCGGGGACTACGAGCAGTACTTC

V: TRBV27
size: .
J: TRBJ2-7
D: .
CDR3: CASSFPNSYEQYF
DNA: TGTGCCAGCAGTTTCCCTAACTCCTACGAGCAGTACTTC

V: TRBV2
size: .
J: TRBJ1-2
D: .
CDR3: CASRGMTGANYGYTF
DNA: TGTGCCAGCAGAGGGATGACCGGGGCTAACTATGGCTACACCTTC

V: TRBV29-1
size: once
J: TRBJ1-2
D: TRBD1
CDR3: CSADKGTGSYGYTF
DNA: TGCAGCGCCGATAAAGGGACAGGGAGTTATGGCTACACCTTC

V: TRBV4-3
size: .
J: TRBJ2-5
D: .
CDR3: CASSQGIGETQYF
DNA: TGCGCCAGCAGCCAAGGTATCGGGGAGACCCAGTACTTC

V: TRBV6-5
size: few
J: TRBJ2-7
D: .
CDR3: CASRMQGSYEQYF
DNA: TGTGCCAGCAGGATGCAGGGTTCCTACGAGCAGTACTTC

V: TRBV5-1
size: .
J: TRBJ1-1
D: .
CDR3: CASSLDRVEAFF
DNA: TGCGCCAGCAGCTTGGACAGGGTTGAAGCTTTCTTT

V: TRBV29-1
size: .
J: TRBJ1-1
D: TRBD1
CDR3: CSVVPGTGGTSNTEAFF
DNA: TGCAGCGTTGTGCCGGGGACAGGGGGTACCTCGAACACTGAAGCTTTCTTT

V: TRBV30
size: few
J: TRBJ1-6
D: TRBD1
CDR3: CAWSVQGYSPLHF
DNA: TGTGCCTGGAGTGTACAGGGGTATTCACCCCTCCACTTT

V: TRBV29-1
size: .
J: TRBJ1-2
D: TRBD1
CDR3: CSSHTGGSYGYTF
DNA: TGCAGCTCTCACACAGGGGGCTCTTATGGCTACACCTTC

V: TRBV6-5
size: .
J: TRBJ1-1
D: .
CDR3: CASRGHTEAFF
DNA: TGTGCCAGCCGGGGGCACACTGAAGCTTTCTTT

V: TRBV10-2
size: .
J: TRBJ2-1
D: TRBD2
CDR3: CASSRTSGVSMFF
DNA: TGCGCCAGCAGCCGGACTAGCGGGGTGAGCATGTTCTTC

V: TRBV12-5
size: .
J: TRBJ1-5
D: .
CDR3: CASGLVRLRVNQPQHF
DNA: TGTGCTAGTGGTTTGGTACGTCTCAGGGTCAATCAGCCCCAGCATTTT

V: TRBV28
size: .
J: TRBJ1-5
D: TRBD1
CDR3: CASGDRGLRGNQPQHF
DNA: TGTGCCAGCGGGGACAGGGGGCTTAGGGGCAATCAGCCCCAGCATTTT

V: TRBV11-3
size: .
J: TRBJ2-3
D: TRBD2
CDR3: CASSLDVAGTSTDTQYF
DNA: TGTGCCAGCAGCTTAGATGTAGCGGGGACTAGCACAGATACGCAGTATTTT